This entry concerns a single T cell receptor (beta chain). This CDR3 spans 15 amino acids. The germline V gene has CDR1 LNHNV and CDR2 YYDKDF (reference sequence). With 0 bases clipped from V and 2 bases from J, the junction kept 3 bases outside the gene matches. The sample comes from a study of T cell responses to AZD1222 COVID-19 vaccine. Sequencing was performed with immunoSEQ multiplex PCR; in TCRdb, only in-frame clones are kept and a portion is missing. The table shows approximately 130,000 clones, with over 90% occurring only once. The sequence was collected from an adult in good health. This chain uses TRBV15 with TRBJ2-7, with 8 bases aligning to TRBD1. Material: peripheral blood, obtained on day 0 of AZD1222 vaccination. Here the CDR3 reads CATSRDSGGPYEQYF. CDR3 sequence (DNA): TGTGCCACCAGCAGAGATTCAGGGGGCCCCTACGAGCAGTACTTC.